The clone carrying this T cell receptor (beta chain) showed up just once. Its antigen is not identified. Germline V gene lookup returns CDR1 SGHRS and CDR2 YFSETQ. V was pared by 3 bases and J by 8 bases, with 4 bases of the junction left unmatched. The length of the CDR3 is 14 residues. This table comes from immunoSEQ multiplex PCR, and its TCRdb copy is limited to in-frame clones, with some not included. Among some 150,000 clones listed, approximately 86% were seen once. The entry originates in a study of cytomegalovirus exposure and HLA in healthy donors. Study-level results: A list of around 150 TCR beta chains associated with cytomegalovirus was given. Reports described diagnosis of cytomegalovirus status by the classifier as highly specific and sensitive.

V and J are TRBV5-1 and TRBJ1-3; 11 bases agree with TRBD1. Material: PBMCs. The clonotype originates from a human donor in good health. The CDR3 bases are TGCGCCAGCAGCTCCGGGACAGGGGGAGACACCATATATTTT. Translated: CASSSGTGGDTIYF.